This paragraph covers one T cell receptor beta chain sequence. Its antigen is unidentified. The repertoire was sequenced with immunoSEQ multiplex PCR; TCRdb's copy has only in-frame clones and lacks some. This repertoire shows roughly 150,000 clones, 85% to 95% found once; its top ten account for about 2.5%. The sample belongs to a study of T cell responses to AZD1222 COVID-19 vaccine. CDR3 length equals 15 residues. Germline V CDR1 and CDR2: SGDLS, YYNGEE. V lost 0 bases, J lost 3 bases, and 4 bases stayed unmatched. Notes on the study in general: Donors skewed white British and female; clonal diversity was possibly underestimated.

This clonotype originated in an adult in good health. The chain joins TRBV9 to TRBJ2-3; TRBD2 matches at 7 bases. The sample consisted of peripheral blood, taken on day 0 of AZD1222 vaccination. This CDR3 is CASSVGVSGTDTQYF. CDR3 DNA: TGTGCCAGCAGCGTAGGAGTTAGCGGGACAGATACGCAGTATTTT. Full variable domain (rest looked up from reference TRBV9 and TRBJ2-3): DSGVTQTPKHLITATGQRVTLRCSPRSGDLSVYWYQQSLDQGLQFLIQYYNGEERAKGNILERFSAQQFPDLHSELNLSSLELGDSALYFCASSVGVSGTDTQYFGPGTRLTVL.